These T cell receptor beta chains were read from a single sample in a study of STAT5B mutations in CD4+ large granular lymphocyte leukemia. TCRdb keeps only in-frame clones here, not all; method: immunoSEQ multiplex PCR. The sample contains 40,000 to 50,000 clones, 80% to 85% of which appear only once. The sequencing input was CD4+ T cells from blood buffy coats. These receptor sequences come from a human donor in good health. Each CDR3 is given with its conserved first and last residue.

v_call: TRBV30; j_call: TRBJ2-2; cdr3_aa: CAWSKGGFTGELFF
v_call: TRBV15; j_call: TRBJ2-6; cdr3_aa: CATSRDNSGANVLTF
v_call: TRBV10-3; j_call: TRBJ2-1; cdr3_aa: CAISAKRALGGNEQFF
v_call: TRBV4-1; j_call: TRBJ2-5; cdr3_aa: CASSQVQGIGETQYF
v_call: TRBV6-4; j_call: TRBJ2-1; cdr3_aa: CASSEILAGEQFF
v_call: TRBV7-2; j_call: TRBJ1-5; cdr3_aa: CASSQGAISNQPQHF
v_call: TRBV6-1; j_call: TRBJ2-1; cdr3_aa: CASSAWREGPNEQFF
v_call: TRBV11-2; j_call: TRBJ2-1; cdr3_aa: CASSFSTRNNEQFF
v_call: TRBV7-9; j_call: TRBJ1-2; cdr3_aa: CASSLDQGGIYGYTF
v_call: TRBV5-4; j_call: TRBJ1-1; cdr3_aa: CASSNPGTRAEAFF
v_call: TRBV6-1; j_call: TRBJ2-5; cdr3_aa: CASSVQASQETQYF
v_call: TRBV20-1; j_call: TRBJ1-2; cdr3_aa: CSASRDGGYTF
v_call: TRBV9; j_call: TRBJ2-7; cdr3_aa: CASSPNPSEQYF
v_call: TRBV5-1; j_call: TRBJ2-5; cdr3_aa: CASSLVASQETQYF
v_call: TRBV15; j_call: TRBJ2-1; cdr3_aa: CATSSGLAHEQFF
v_call: TRBV20-1; j_call: TRBJ2-3; cdr3_aa: CSARGLAGQYF
v_call: TRBV5-6; j_call: TRBJ1-1; cdr3_aa: CASSLSPEAEAFF
v_call: TRBV11-3; j_call: TRBJ1-1; cdr3_aa: CASSLESGALNEAFF
v_call: TRBV7-9; j_call: TRBJ2-5; cdr3_aa: CASSLGDRDWETQYF
v_call: TRBV5-1; j_call: TRBJ1-4; cdr3_aa: CASRPTGGANEKLFF
v_call: TRBV15; j_call: TRBJ1-1; cdr3_aa: CATSRDGRVQNTEAFF
v_call: TRBV27; j_call: TRBJ1-1; cdr3_aa: CASRKTLAEAFF
v_call: TRBV21-1; j_call: TRBJ2-7; cdr3_aa: CASSNTRTGWYEQYF
v_call: TRBV9; j_call: TRBJ2-7; cdr3_aa: CASSVDPTREQYF
v_call: TRBV6-5; j_call: TRBJ1-2; cdr3_aa: CASSRTKGYGYTF